These T cell receptor beta chains were read from a single sample in a study of cytomegalovirus exposure and HLA in healthy donors. Sequenced by immunoSEQ multiplex PCR; TCRdb stores in-frame clones only, minus some. The repertoire holds 120,000 or so clones, with about 88% as singletons. The sample was PBMCs. These receptors all stem from a woman in her late teens or twenties in good health and CMV-seronegative. The CDR3 runs from the conserved cysteine through the conserved F or W. D genes are given only for firm matches.

D: TRBD1
V: TRBV7-6
CDR3: CASSRGTGYSPLHF

D: NA
V: TRBV15
CDR3: CATSRNNRDQPQHF

D: NA
V: TRBV10-2
CDR3: CASSAQLNTIYF

D: NA
V: TRBV6-1
CDR3: CASSEGTATTYEQYF

D: TRBD1
V: TRBV2
CDR3: CASRDDRGRGQPQHF

D: TRBD2
V: TRBV28
CDR3: CASSPQGGSGSYEQYF

D: NA
V: TRBV10-3
CDR3: CAISPGDNEQFF

D: NA
V: TRBV28
CDR3: CASSKGYSSYEQYF

D: TRBD1
V: TRBV28
CDR3: CASSQSDRVLYGYTF

D: NA
V: TRBV18
CDR3: CASSRGDNEKLFF

D: NA
V: TRBV28
CDR3: CASTPGTKETQYF

D: NA
V: TRBV27
CDR3: CASSFQVGGTDTQYF

D: NA
V: TRBV27
CDR3: CASNGFGQGPYNEQFF

D: NA
V: TRBV27
CDR3: CASSLLGGDGYTF

D: NA
V: TRBV6-4
CDR3: CASSEGLSTDTQYF

D: NA
V: TRBV20-1
CDR3: CSASSRYGYTF

D: NA
V: TRBV2
CDR3: CASSEGHPNTEAFF

D: TRBD2
V: TRBV6-1
CDR3: CASRVTSATDTQYF

D: TRBD2
V: TRBV30
CDR3: CAWSGGGRGTQYF

D: NA
V: TRBV28
CDR3: CASRTPQGEGNIQYF

D: TRBD1
V: TRBV5-1
CDR3: CASSFDRVGNEQFF

D: TRBD2
V: TRBV7-2
CDR3: CASHPTAGVPQETQYF

D: TRBD1
V: TRBV30
CDR3: CALDRDGNEQFF

D: TRBD1
V: TRBV4-2
CDR3: CASSQEGQGFSGANVLTF

D: NA
V: TRBV4-2
CDR3: CASSQFGDRGKETYEQYF

D: NA
V: TRBV4-2
CDR3: CASSQPDLAREQFF

D: TRBD2
V: TRBV18
CDR3: CASSWPPAGRAKNIQYF

D: TRBD2
V: TRBV19
CDR3: CASSPTSGTYNEQFF